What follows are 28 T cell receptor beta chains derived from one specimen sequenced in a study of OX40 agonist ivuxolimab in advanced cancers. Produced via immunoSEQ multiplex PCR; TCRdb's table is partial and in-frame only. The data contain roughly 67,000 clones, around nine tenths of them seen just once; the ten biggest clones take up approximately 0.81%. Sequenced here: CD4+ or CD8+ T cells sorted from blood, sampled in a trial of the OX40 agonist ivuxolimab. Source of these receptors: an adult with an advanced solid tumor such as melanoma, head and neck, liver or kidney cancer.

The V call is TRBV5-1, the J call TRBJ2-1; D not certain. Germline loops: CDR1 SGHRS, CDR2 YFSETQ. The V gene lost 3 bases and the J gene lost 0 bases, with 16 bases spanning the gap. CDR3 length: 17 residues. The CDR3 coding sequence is TGCGCCAGCAGCTCCGCCGGGCCGAGACTCTCCTACAATGAGCAGTTCTTC. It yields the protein CASSSAGPRLSYNEQFF.

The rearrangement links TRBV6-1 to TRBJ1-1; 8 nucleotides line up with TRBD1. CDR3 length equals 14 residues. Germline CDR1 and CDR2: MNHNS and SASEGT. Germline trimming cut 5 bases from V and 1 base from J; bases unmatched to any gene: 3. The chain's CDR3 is CASSPGGANTEAFF. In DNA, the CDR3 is TGTGCCAGCAGTCCAGGGGGCGCGAACACTGAAGCTTTCTTT.

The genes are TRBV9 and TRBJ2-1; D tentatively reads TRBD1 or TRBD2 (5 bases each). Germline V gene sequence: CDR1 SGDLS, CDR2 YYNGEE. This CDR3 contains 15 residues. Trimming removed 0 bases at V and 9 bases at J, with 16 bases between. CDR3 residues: CASSVGGAGSGEQFF. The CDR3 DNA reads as TGTGCCAGCAGCGTAGGAGGGGCAGGGTCGGGTGAGCAGTTCTTC.

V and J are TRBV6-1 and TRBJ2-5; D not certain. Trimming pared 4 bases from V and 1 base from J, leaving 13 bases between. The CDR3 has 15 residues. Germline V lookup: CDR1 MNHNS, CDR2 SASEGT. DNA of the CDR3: TGTGCCAGCAGTGCCCCCGTGGGGTCCCAAGAGACCCAGTACTTC. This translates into CASSAPVGSQETQYF.

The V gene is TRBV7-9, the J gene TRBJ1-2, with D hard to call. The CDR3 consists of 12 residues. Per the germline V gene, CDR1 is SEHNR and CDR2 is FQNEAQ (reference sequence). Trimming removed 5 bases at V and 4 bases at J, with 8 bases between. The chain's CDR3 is CASSLDGYGYTF. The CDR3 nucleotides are TGTGCCAGCAGCCTGGACGGCTATGGCTACACCTTC.

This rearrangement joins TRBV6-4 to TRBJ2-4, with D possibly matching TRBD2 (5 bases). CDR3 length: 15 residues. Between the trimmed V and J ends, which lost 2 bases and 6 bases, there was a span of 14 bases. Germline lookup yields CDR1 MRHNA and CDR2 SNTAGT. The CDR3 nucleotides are TGTGCCAGCAGTGACCTTTGCCGGGATGTAAACATTCAGTACTTC. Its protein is CASSDLCRDVNIQYF.

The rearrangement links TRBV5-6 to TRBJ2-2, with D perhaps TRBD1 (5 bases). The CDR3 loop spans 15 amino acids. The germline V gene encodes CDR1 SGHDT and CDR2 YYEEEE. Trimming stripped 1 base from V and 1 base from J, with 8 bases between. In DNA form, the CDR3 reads TGTGCCAGCAGCTTGTTGGGGCGGAACACCGGGGAGCTGTTTTTT. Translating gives CASSLLGRNTGELFF.

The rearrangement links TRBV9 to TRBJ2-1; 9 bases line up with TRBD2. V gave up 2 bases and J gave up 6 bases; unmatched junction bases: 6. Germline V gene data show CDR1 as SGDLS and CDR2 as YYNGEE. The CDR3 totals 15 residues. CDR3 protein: CASSVVLAGLNEQFF. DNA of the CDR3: TGTGCCAGCAGCGTGGTTCTAGCGGGGCTCAATGAGCAGTTCTTC.

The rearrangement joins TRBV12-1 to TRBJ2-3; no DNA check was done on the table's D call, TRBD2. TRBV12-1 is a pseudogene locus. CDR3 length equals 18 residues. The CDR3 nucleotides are TGTGCCAGCAGCTTTTCGGACCAGCGTACTAGAAGCACAGATACGCAGTATTTT. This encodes CASSFSDQRTRSTDTQYF.

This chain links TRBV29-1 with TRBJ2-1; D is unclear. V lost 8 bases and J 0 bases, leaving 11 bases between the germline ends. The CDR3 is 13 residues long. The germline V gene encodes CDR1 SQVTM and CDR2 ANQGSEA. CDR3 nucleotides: TGCAGCAAGAGCTGGAGCTCCTACAATGAGCAGTTCTTC. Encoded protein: CSKSWSSYNEQFF.

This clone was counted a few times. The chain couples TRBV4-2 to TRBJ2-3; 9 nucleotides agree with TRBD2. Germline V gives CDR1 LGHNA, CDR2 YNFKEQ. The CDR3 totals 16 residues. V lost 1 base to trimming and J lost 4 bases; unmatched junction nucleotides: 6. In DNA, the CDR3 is TGTGCCAGCAGCCAAGGGGTAGCGGGGGCCTCAGATACGCAGTATTTT. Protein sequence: CASSQGVAGASDTQYF.

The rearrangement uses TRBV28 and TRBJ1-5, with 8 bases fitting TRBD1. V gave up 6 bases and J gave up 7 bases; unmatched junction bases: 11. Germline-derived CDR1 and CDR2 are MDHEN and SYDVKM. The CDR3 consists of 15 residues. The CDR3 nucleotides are TGTGCCAGCAGGTGGGACCAGGGGGCCCGGCAGCCCCAGCATTTT. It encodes CASRWDQGARQPQHF.

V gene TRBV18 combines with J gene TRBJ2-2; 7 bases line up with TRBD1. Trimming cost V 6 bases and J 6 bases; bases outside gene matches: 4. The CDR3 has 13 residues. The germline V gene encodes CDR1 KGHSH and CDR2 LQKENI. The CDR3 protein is CASSRDRAGELFF. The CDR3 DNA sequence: TGTGCCAGCTCTCGCGACAGGGCCGGGGAGCTGTTTTTT.

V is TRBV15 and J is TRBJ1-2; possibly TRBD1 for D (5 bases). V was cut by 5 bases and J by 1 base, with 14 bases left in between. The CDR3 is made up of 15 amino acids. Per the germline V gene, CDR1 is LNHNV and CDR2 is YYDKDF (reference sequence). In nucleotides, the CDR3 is TGTGCCACCAGCTTGTCCAGGGCCATTAACTATGGCTACACCTTC. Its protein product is CATSLSRAINYGYTF.

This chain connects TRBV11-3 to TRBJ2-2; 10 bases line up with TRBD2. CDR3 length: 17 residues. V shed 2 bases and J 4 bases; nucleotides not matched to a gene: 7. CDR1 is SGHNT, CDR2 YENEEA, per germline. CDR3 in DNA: TGTGCCAGCAGCTTAAAGAAGACTAGCGGGTCCACCGGGGAGCTGTTTTTT. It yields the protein CASSLKKTSGSTGELFF.

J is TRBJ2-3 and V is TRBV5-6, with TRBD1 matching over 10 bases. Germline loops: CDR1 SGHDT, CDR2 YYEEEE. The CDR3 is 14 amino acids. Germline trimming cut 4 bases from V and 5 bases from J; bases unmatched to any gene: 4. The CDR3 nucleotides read TGTGCCAGCAGCGACAGGGGGCACGAAGATACGCAGTATTTT. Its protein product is CASSDRGHEDTQYF.

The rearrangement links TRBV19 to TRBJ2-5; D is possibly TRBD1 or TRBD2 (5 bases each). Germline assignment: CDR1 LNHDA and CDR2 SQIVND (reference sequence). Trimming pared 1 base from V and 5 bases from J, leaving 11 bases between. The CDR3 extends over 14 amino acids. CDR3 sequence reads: CASSIASGTETQYF. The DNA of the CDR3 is TGTGCCAGTAGTATAGCATCGGGGACGGAGACCCAGTACTTC.

Here the CDR3 DNA reads TGTGCCAGCAGCGCGACAGGGGCGGGAACTGAAGCTTTCTTT. Translating it yields CASSATGAGTEAFF. The rearrangement uses TRBV7-3 and TRBJ1-1, with 8 bases lining up with TRBD1. Germline-derived CDR1 and CDR2 are SGHTA and FQGTGA. The V and J ends lost 5 bases and 5 bases, in that order; junction bases with no gene match: 7. This CDR3 comprises 14 residues.

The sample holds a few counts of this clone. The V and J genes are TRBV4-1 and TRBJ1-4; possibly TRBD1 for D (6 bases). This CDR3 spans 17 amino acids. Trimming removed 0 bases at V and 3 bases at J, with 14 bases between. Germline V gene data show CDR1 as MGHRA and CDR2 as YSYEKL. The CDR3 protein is CASSQEGWQGPNEKLFF. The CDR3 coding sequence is TGCGCCAGCAGCCAAGAAGGCTGGCAGGGGCCTAATGAAAAACTGTTTTTT.

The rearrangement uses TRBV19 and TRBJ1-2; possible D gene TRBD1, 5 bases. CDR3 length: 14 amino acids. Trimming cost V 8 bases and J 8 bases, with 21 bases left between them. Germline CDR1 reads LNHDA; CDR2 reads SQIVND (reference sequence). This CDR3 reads CASVETRVGDGYTF. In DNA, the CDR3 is TGTGCCAGTGTGGAGACCAGGGTGGGGGACGGCTACACCTTC.

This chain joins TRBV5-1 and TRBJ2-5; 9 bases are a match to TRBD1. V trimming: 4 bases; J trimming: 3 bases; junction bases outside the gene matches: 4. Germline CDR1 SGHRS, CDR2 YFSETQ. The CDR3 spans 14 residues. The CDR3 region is CASSIRTGEETQYF. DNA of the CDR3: TGCGCCAGCAGCATAAGGACAGGGGAAGAGACCCAGTACTTC.

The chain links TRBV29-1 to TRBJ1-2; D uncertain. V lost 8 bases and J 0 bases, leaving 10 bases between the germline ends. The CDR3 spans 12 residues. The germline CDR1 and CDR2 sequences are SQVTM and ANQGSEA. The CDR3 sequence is CSFFRANYGYTF. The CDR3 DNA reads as TGCAGCTTTTTCCGGGCTAACTATGGCTACACCTTC.

The DNA for the CDR3 is TGTGCCAGCAGTTTACGGGGGCAGGGAAAATCACCCCTCCACTTT. This translates into CASSLRGQGKSPLHF. J is TRBJ1-6 and V is TRBV27; D is possibly TRBD1 (6 bases). Deletions cut 2 bases from V and 10 bases from J, with 15 bases between. The CDR3 is 15 residues long. Germline assignment: CDR1 MNHEY and CDR2 SMNVEV (reference sequence).

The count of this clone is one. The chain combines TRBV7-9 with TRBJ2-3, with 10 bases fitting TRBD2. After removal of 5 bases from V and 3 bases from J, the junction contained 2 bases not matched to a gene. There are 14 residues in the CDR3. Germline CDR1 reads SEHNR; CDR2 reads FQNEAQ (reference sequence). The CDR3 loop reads CASSASGRTDTQYF. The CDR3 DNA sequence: TGTGCCAGCAGCGCTAGCGGGAGAACAGATACGCAGTATTTT.

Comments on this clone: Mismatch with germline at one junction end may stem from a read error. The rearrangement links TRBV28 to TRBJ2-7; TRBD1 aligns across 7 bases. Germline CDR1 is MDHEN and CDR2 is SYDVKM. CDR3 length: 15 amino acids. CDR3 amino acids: CASSPPGQVSNEQYF. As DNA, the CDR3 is TGTGCCAGCAGTCCACCTGGACAGGTCTCCAACGAGCAGTACTTC.

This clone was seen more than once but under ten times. As DNA, the CDR3 is TGTGCCAGCAGGCCAGGACAGGGGGCACGGGAGACCCAGTACTTC. This encodes CASRPGQGARETQYF. The chain joins TRBV2 to TRBJ2-5, with 11 bases aligning to TRBD1. V was pared by 6 bases and J by 5 bases, with 8 bases of the junction left unmatched. Germline lookup yields CDR1 SNHLY and CDR2 FYNNEI. CDR3 length: 15 amino acids.

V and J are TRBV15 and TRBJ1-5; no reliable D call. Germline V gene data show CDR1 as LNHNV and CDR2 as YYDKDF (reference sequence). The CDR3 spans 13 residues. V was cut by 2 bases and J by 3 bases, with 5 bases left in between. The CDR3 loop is CATSRSSNQPQHF. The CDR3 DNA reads TGTGCCACCAGCAGATCATCCAATCAGCCCCAGCATTTT.

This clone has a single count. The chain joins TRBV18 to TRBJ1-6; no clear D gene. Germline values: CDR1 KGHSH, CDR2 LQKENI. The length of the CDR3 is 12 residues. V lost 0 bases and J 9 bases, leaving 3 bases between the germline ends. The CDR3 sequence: CASSPPGSPLHF. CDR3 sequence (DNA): TGTGCCAGCTCACCACCGGGTTCACCCCTCCACTTT.